The 28 T cell receptor beta chains in this list originate from one sample, sequenced in a study of identical twins. MiXCR, applied by TCRdb to the 5' RACE reads, yields one record per CDR3 protein. The profile shows around 490,000 distinct CDR3 sequences, 20% to 25% of them singletons. These same records also appear under a second study, on yellow fever vaccine responses in identical twins.

The sample comprised CD4+ T cells sorted from blood. The origin of the receptors is a woman aged 18 to 35 in good health.

This clonotype showed up many times. The chain recombines TRBV11-2 with TRBJ2-1, with TRBD2 matching over 13 bases. The CDR3 spans 15 residues. CDR1 and CDR2 (germline): SGHAT, FQNNGV. V lost 5 bases, J lost 5 bases, and 3 bases stayed unmatched. The CDR3 sequence is CASSEGLAGHNEQFF. The CDR3, as DNA: TGTGCCAGCAGCGAGGGACTAGCGGGGCACAATGAGCAGTTCTTC.

V usage is TRBV12-5 and J usage is TRBJ2-7, with 9 positions matching TRBD2. V trimming: 0 bases; J trimming: 6 bases; junction bases outside the gene matches: 15. Germline V gene data show CDR1 as LGHNT and CDR2 as FRNRAP. The CDR3 is 18 residues long. DNA of the CDR3: TGTGCTAGTGGTTTGGTACCCTCGGGGGGACTAGCCCCTTCCGAGCAGTACTTC. It codes for CASGLVPSGGLAPSEQYF.

The count of this clonotype is one. The J gene is TRBJ2-3, the V gene TRBV18; the match to TRBD2 covers 14 bases. The CDR3 is 16 residues long. Unmatched junction bases numbered 1, after V lost 3 bases and J lost 2 bases. Germline values: CDR1 KGHSH, CDR2 LQKENI. This CDR3 is CASSPGLAGDTDTQYF. In DNA, the CDR3 is TGTGCCAGCTCACCGGGACTAGCGGGAGACACAGATACGCAGTATTTT.

The V gene is TRBV3-1, the J gene TRBJ1-1; D not certain. This CDR3 has 14 amino acids. Germline assignment: CDR1 LGHDT and CDR2 YNNKEL (reference sequence). V was shortened by 5 bases and J by 1 base, with 11 bases between the two germline ends. The CDR3 region is CASSTYGSNTEAFF. CDR3 in DNA: TGTGCCAGCAGCACTTACGGGTCGAACACTGAAGCTTTCTTT.

The sample holds one count of this clonotype. The V and J genes are TRBV6-1 and TRBJ2-3; 9 nucleotides match TRBD1. The CDR3 covers 16 residues. Trimming took 6 bases from V and 1 from J; bases not matched to a gene: 8. Germline V CDR1 and CDR2: MNHNS, SASEGT. CDR3 protein: CASRHDRGRGTDTQYF. The CDR3 nucleotides read TGTGCCAGCAGGCATGACAGGGGGAGGGGCACAGATACGCAGTATTTT.

V and J are TRBV5-1 and TRBJ1-5, with D perhaps TRBD1 (5 bases). The CDR3 is 18 residues long. The V end lost 0 bases, the J end lost 2 bases, and 18 bases lay between the germline ends. CDR1 is SGHRS and CDR2 is YFSETQ in the germline V gene. DNA for the CDR3: TGCGCCAGCAGCTTGGAACCCCTGGGGGGAAGTGGCAATCAGCCCCAGCATTTT. As protein: CASSLEPLGGSGNQPQHF.

This sequence joins TRBV3-1 and TRBJ1-6; D gene ambiguous. Trimming took 4 bases from V and 7 from J, leaving 11 bases between them. Germline loops: CDR1 LGHDT, CDR2 YNNKEL (reference sequence). The CDR3 runs 14 residues. CDR3 sequence (DNA): TGTGCCAGCAGCCTGCCCTCTGGGAATTCACCCCTCCACTTT. Its translation: CASSLPSGNSPLHF.

This clonotype came up a few times. This chain connects TRBV27 to TRBJ1-2, with 8 bases that match TRBD1. Germline lookup yields CDR1 MNHEY and CDR2 SMNVEV (reference sequence). With 6 bases clipped from V and 10 bases from J, the junction kept 10 bases outside the gene matches. This CDR3 is 13 amino acids long. For the CDR3, the DNA is TGTGCCAGCAGGCCAACGGGACAGGAATTCTACACCTTC. This encodes CASRPTGQEFYTF.

This clonotype was counted only a few times. This chain joins TRBV20-1 and TRBJ2-1; 14 nucleotides line up with TRBD2. Per the germline V gene, CDR1 is DFQATT and CDR2 is SNEGSKA (reference sequence). This CDR3 spans 17 amino acids. Trimming removed 5 bases from V and 1 base from J; junction bases left unmatched: 7. Here the CDR3 DNA reads TGCAGTGCTCGCGGGACTAGCGGGAGTTCGTCCTACAATGAGCAGTTCTTC. Translation: CSARGTSGSSSYNEQFF.

This chain links TRBV6-1 with TRBJ1-6, with 8 bases matching TRBD1. The V segment lost 10 bases and the J segment 9 bases; nucleotides outside the gene matches: 8. Germline V gene lookup returns CDR1 MNHNS and CDR2 SASEGT. This CDR3 has 13 amino acids. CDR3 sequence reads: CAIRQGQTSPLHF. The CDR3 DNA reads as TGTGCCATCCGACAGGGGCAAACTTCACCCCTCCACTTT.

This clonotype was found a few times. The V gene is TRBV7-2, the J gene TRBJ2-1; D may be TRBD2 (6 bases). Germline assignment: CDR1 SGHTA and CDR2 FQGNSA. The CDR3 spans 13 residues. V lost 5 bases and J lost 10, with 15 bases in between. The DNA of the CDR3 is TGTGCCAGCAGCCTAGGGGTTCGGGAGGAGCAGTTCTTC. Protein sequence: CASSLGVREEQFF.

The chain joins TRBV12-3 or TRBV12-4 to TRBJ2-2; no firm D call. The length of the CDR3 is 15 residues. V shed 5 bases and J shed 0 bases, with 10 bases lying between them. CDR3 DNA sequence: TGTGCCAGCAGTGAAACAGCCGCGAACACCGGGGAGCTGTTTTTT. It translates to CASSETAANTGELFF.

The CDR3 region is CASSFGAGAVAHEQFF. The CDR3 DNA sequence: TGTGCCAGCAGTTTCGGGGCGGGAGCCGTGGCCCATGAGCAGTTCTTC. This rearrangement joins TRBV12-3 or TRBV12-4 to TRBJ2-1; 7 positions match TRBD2. There are 16 residues in the CDR3. The V and J ends lost 3 bases and 8 bases, in that order; junction bases with no gene match: 13.

The gene calls are TRBV6-5 and TRBJ1-6, with 7 bases lining up with TRBD1. Germline V gene sequence: CDR1 MNHEY, CDR2 SVGAGI. V gave up 2 bases and J gave up 7 bases; unmatched junction bases: 2. The CDR3 has 14 amino acids. CDR3 nucleotides: TGTGCCAGCAGTTACGGACAGGAGAATTCACCCCTCCACTTT. This gives the protein CASSYGQENSPLHF.

The rearrangement links TRBV2 to TRBJ2-3; 9 positions match TRBD2. Trimming removed 1 base from V and 5 bases from J; junction bases left unmatched: 7. In germline, CDR1 is SNHLY, CDR2 FYNNEI. This CDR3 has 16 residues. CDR3 coding DNA: TGTGCCAGCAGTGAAGAAGGCGGGGGGGCCGGAGATACGCAGTATTTT. The encoded protein is CASSEEGGGAGDTQYF. The variable domain in full, with the rest retrieved from reference TRBV2 and TRBJ2-3, is EPEVTQTPSHQVTQMGQEVILRCVPISNHLYFYWYRQILGQKVEFLVSFYNNEISEKSEIFDDQFSVERPDGSNFTLKIRSTKLEDSAMYFCASSEEGGGAGDTQYFGPGTRLTVL.

This rearrangement joins TRBV10-3 to TRBJ2-1, with TRBD2 matching 13 bases. V gave up 9 bases and J gave up 10 bases; unmatched junction bases: 9. CDR1 and CDR2 from the germline V gene are ENHRY and SYGVKD. This CDR3 spans 14 amino acids. The CDR3 sequence is CAIAGTSGNQEQFF. CDR3 nucleotides: TGTGCCATAGCTGGGACTAGCGGGAATCAGGAGCAGTTCTTC.

The J gene is TRBJ2-5, the V gene TRBV11-2; 9 bases line up with TRBD2. The germline V gene has CDR1 SGHAT and CDR2 FQNNGV. CDR3 size: 18 residues. Germline trimming cut 5 bases from V and 3 bases from J; bases unmatched to any gene: 16. The CDR3 protein is CASSPTGKLLAGEETQYF. The CDR3 DNA reads TGTGCCAGCAGCCCCACAGGGAAACTACTAGCGGGTGAAGAGACCCAGTACTTC.

Only a few counts were recorded for this clonotype. The chain couples TRBV7-8 to TRBJ2-2, with TRBD2 matching 12 bases. This CDR3 comprises 16 residues. The V gene end was trimmed by 5 bases and the J gene end by 5 bases; junction bases not matched to a gene: 6. Germline CDR1 reads SGHVS; CDR2 reads FQNEAQ. The CDR3 DNA sequence: TGTGCCAGCAGCAAACGACTAGCGGGGGAAACCGGGGAGCTGTTTTTT. Protein sequence: CASSKRLAGETGELFF.

The chain carries TRBV2 and TRBJ1-4, with D hard to call. There are 14 residues in the CDR3. V was cut by 6 bases and J by 0 bases, with 8 bases left in between. Germline CDR1 SNHLY, CDR2 FYNNEI. The CDR3, as DNA: TGTGCCAGCAGGTTGACGGCAACTAATGAAAAACTGTTTTTT. Protein product: CASRLTATNEKLFF. Using reference TRBV2 and TRBJ1-4 for the parts outside the CDR3, the full variable domain is EPEVTQTPSHQVTQMGQEVILRCVPISNHLYFYWYRQILGQKVEFLVSFYNNEISEKSEIFDDQFSVERPDGSNFTLKIRSTKLEDSAMYFCASRLTATNEKLFFGSGTQLSVL.

V usage is TRBV12-3 or TRBV12-4 and J usage is TRBJ1-2; TRBD1 matches 7 bases. The CDR3 runs to 15 residues. The junction had 7 bases not matched to a gene; V was cut back by 4 bases and J by 2 bases. DNA of the CDR3: TGTGCCAGCAGTTACTCCGGGACAGTAAACTATGGCTACACCTTC. It is translated as CASSYSGTVNYGYTF.

This clonotype was seen a handful of times. The chain combines TRBV24-1 with TRBJ2-7, with D unclear. The CDR3 runs to 12 residues. The germline gives CDR1 KGHDR, CDR2 SFDVKD. Trimming shortened V by 4 bases and J by 6 bases, and 9 bases separated the two germline ends. The CDR3 nucleotides are TGTGCCACCAGTGACCTCCTGGGCGAGCAGTACTTC. It translates to CATSDLLGEQYF.

This clonotype has more than one count but fewer than ten. V gene TRBV12-3 or TRBV12-4 combines with J gene TRBJ2-3; TRBD2 matches 11 bases. The CDR3 covers 16 residues. Trimming took 6 bases from V and 2 from J; bases not matched to a gene: 7. CDR3 DNA sequence: TGTGCCAGCAGGAAAACTAGCGGGGGAGTCACAGATACGCAGTATTTT. Encoded protein: CASRKTSGGVTDTQYF.

The chain joins TRBV5-1 to TRBJ2-3; D remains ambiguous. The germline V and J ends were trimmed by 0 bases and 4 bases, with 9 bases remaining between them. Germline V gene lookup returns CDR1 SGHRS and CDR2 YFSETQ. This CDR3 is 14 amino acids long. The CDR3 spells CASSLAGSPDTQYF. Written as DNA, the CDR3 is TGCGCCAGCAGCTTGGCCGGGTCCCCAGATACGCAGTATTTT.

This clonotype was observed a few times. V gene TRBV7-8 combines with J gene TRBJ2-3; TRBD2 agrees at 8 bases. CDR1 and CDR2 from the germline V gene are SGHVS and FQNEAQ. The CDR3 consists of 19 residues. V shed 6 bases, J shed 3 bases, and the junction held 20 bases outside the gene matches. The CDR3 nucleotides read TGTGCCAGCAGTTCTACCTCCGGGGTTACGGGAGGGCGGACAGATACGCAGTATTTT. Residues: CASSSTSGVTGGRTDTQYF.

V is TRBV12-3 or TRBV12-4 and J is TRBJ2-6; D is perhaps TRBD1 (6 bases). V dropped 2 bases and J dropped 0 bases, with 14 bases sitting between them. The CDR3 is 18 residues long. In DNA, the CDR3 is TGTGCCAGCAGTTTAAGTCAAGGGGGTGGCTCTGGGGCCAACGTCCTGACTTTC. It codes for CASSLSQGGGSGANVLTF.

The chain joins TRBV7-6 to TRBJ1-5, with D unresolved. CDR1 and CDR2 from the germline V gene are SGHVS and FNYEAQ. The CDR3 loop spans 13 amino acids. V was clipped by 2 bases and J by 4 bases, with 6 bases between them. The CDR3 DNA reads TGTGCCAGCAGCTTATATTTTAATCAGCCCCAGCATTTT. Translated: CASSLYFNQPQHF.

The rearrangement uses TRBV6-5 and TRBJ2-2; TRBD1 matches at 7 bases. Germline V gene data show CDR1 as MNHEY and CDR2 as SVGAGI. This CDR3 region has 16 residues. V lost 4 bases to trimming and J lost 0 bases; unmatched junction nucleotides: 5. The CDR3 nucleotides are TGTGCCAGCAGTTCCTCAGACAGGGCGAACACCGGGGAGCTGTTTTTT. Protein sequence: CASSSSDRANTGELFF.

The chain links TRBV20-1 to TRBJ2-1, with unresolved D. The length of the CDR3 is 15 residues. V lost 5 bases and J lost 7, with 21 bases in between. Germline V gives CDR1 DFQATT, CDR2 SNEGSKA (reference sequence). As DNA, the CDR3 is TGCAGTGCTTCTCAGCACGTAGTTTCGGGTAATGAGCAGTTCTTC. It encodes CSASQHVVSGNEQFF.